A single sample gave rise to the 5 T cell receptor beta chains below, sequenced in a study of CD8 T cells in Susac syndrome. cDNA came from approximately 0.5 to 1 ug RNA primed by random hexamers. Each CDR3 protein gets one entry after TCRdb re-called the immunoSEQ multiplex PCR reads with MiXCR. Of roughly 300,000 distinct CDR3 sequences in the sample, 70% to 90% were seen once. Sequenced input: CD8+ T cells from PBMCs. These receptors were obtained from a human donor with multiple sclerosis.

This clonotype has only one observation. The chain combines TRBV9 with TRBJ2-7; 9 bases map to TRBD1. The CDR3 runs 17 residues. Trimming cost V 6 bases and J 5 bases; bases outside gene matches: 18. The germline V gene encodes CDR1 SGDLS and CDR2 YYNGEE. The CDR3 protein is CASNPGTGRSSPHEQYF. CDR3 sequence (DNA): TGTGCCAGCAACCCCGGGACAGGGCGTTCAAGTCCCCACGAGCAGTACTTC.

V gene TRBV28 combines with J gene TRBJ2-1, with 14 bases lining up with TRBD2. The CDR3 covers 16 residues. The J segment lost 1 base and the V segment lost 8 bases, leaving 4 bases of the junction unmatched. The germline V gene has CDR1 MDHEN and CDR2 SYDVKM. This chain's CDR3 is CASGGLAGESYNEQFF. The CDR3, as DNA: TGTGCCAGCGGGGGACTAGCGGGAGAGTCCTACAATGAGCAGTTCTTC.

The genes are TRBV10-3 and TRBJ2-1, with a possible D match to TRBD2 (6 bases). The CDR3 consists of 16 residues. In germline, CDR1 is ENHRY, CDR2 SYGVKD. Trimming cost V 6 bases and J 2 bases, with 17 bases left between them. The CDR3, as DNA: TGTGCCATCAGCGCTTCCTTCGGGGAGGCCTACAATGAGCAGTTCTTC. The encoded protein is CAISASFGEAYNEQFF.

The CDR3 DNA is TGCAGTGCTAGACCATCCAATCAGCCCCAGCATTTT. Translating it yields CSARPSNQPQHF. The V and J genes are TRBV20-1 and TRBJ1-5; D call uncertain. The V gene's germline CDR1 is DFQATT and CDR2 SNEGSKA (reference sequence). The CDR3 consists of 12 residues. V was trimmed by 2 bases and J by 3 bases, leaving 5 bases between them.

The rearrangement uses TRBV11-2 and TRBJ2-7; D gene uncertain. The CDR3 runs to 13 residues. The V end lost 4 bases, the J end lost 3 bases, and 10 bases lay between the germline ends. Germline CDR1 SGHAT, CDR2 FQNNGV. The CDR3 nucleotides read TGTGCCAGCAGCTCCCCTAGAAGCTACGAGCAGTACTTC. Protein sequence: CASSSPRSYEQYF.